This paragraph reports one TCR beta chain. The record originates from a study of blood T cell repertoires in COVID-19. As for the study in general: Acute-phase and convalescent COVID-19 samples originated in the United States, Italy and Spain.

Germline V gene data show CDR1 as SGHNT and CDR2 as YENEEA. This CDR3 has 15 amino acids. Losses at the gene ends were 7 bases for V and 6 bases for J; bases not matched to a gene: 8. In assigning cohorts, the study relied on participant-reported clinical history. Sequenced by immunoSEQ multiplex PCR; TCRdb stores in-frame clones only, minus some. In the table there are about 280,000 clones, approximately 88% of which are singletons. The sample was PBMCs or T cells enriched from blood (not recorded which). The V and J genes are TRBV11-3 and TRBJ2-1; 11 bases fit TRBD2. The origin of this receptor is a woman in her thirties who had recovered from COVID-19. As DNA, the CDR3 is TGTGCCAGCACCTCACTAGCGGGGGCCTCCAATGAGCAGTTCTTC. It is translated as CASTSLAGASNEQFF.